Shown below are 5 T cell receptor beta chains from a single sample sequenced in a study of OX40 agonist ivuxolimab in advanced cancers. TCRdb keeps only in-frame clones here, not all; method: immunoSEQ multiplex PCR. The sample lists about 27,000 clones, 70% to 90% occurring once. The source material was CD4+ or CD8+ T cells sorted from blood, sampled in a trial of the OX40 agonist ivuxolimab. The source of these receptors is an adult with an advanced solid tumor such as melanoma, head and neck, liver or kidney cancer.

The rearrangement joins TRBV2 to TRBJ1-2; unclear D gene. The CDR3 extends over 13 amino acids. Trimming stripped 2 bases from V and 2 bases from J, with 6 bases between. The germline gives CDR1 SNHLY, CDR2 FYNNEI. CDR3 protein: CASSEKGNYGYTF. The CDR3 nucleotides are TGTGCCAGCAGTGAAAAGGGAAACTATGGCTACACCTTC. Drawing the rest from reference TRBV2 and TRBJ1-2, the complete variable domain is EPEVTQTPSHQVTQMGQEVILRCVPISNHLYFYWYRQILGQKVEFLVSFYNNEISEKSEIFDDQFSVERPDGSNFTLKIRSTKLEDSAMYFCASSEKGNYGYTFGSGTRLTVV.

The chain has TRBV19 and TRBJ2-2, with D unclear. Trimming left V 7 bases short and J 2 bases short, with 8 bases between. The CDR3 is 13 residues long. CDR1 is LNHDA, CDR2 SQIVND, per germline (reference sequence). DNA for the CDR3: TGTGCCAGTACCCAGCTAAACACCGGGGAGCTGTTTTTT. Translation: CASTQLNTGELFF.

The chain couples TRBV10-1 to TRBJ2-1, with 10 bases matching TRBD2. The V gene's germline CDR1 is WNHNN and CDR2 SYGVQD (reference sequence). The CDR3 sequence is 18 residues long. Trimming at V came to 0 bases and at J to 0 bases, leaving 5 bases not matched to a gene. In nucleotides, the CDR3 is TGCGCCAGCAGTGAGTCGGGTAGCGGGGGGTACTCCTACAATGAGCAGTTCTTC. Its protein product is CASSESGSGGYSYNEQFF.

The gene calls are TRBV13 and TRBJ2-5, with 8 nucleotides matching TRBD2. Germline V lookup: CDR1 PRHDT, CDR2 FYEKMQ (reference sequence). The length of the CDR3 is 15 residues. J gave up 2 bases and V 6 bases, and 8 bases lay outside the gene matches. In DNA, the CDR3 is TGTGCCAGCAGTTACACTAGCGGAGTACAAGAGACCCAGTACTTC. The encoded protein is CASSYTSGVQETQYF. Combining the CDR3 with reference TRBV13 and TRBJ2-5 gives the whole variable domain AAGVIQSPRHLIKEKRETATLKCYPIPRHDTVYWYQQGPGQDPQFLISFYEKMQSDKGSIPDRFSAQQFSDYHSELNMSSLELGDSALYFCASSYTSGVQETQYFGPGTRLLVL.

In its sample, this clone was seen once. The V call is TRBV6-1, the J call TRBJ1-6; 7 bases map to TRBD1. The germline V gene has CDR1 MNHNS and CDR2 SASEGT. J gave up 6 bases and V 1 base, and 3 bases lay outside the gene matches. The CDR3 runs 15 residues. The CDR3 loop reads CASSEEDRINSPLHF. In nucleotides, the CDR3 is TGTGCCAGCAGTGAAGAGGACAGGATTAATTCACCCCTCCACTTT.